This record concerns one TCR beta chain sequence. This entry is derived from a study of shared clonotypes between healthy human individuals. Study-wide context: With ages of 18 to 49, the donors were two women and a few men.

Method: immunoSEQ multiplex PCR; TCRdb's copy keeps in-frame clones and lacks some. The profile shows hundreds of thousands of clones, 96% of them singletons. Naive CD8 cells were CD45RO-negative, positively selected for CCR7, excluding terminally differentiated effector memory CD45RA+ cells. Per germline, CDR1 SGDLS and CDR2 YYNGEE. V lost 7 bases to trimming and J lost 6 bases, with 21 bases between them. This CDR3 comprises 15 residues. The specimen was naive CD8+ T cells sorted from blood. This receptor was taken from a man aged 30 to 45 in good health. The chain recombines TRBV9 with TRBJ2-3, with D possibly being TRBD1 (5 bases). CDR3 in amino acids: CASGAWTDPRDTQYF. CDR3 nucleotides: TGTGCCAGCGGGGCATGGACGGACCCCCGGGATACGCAGTATTTT. Full variable domain (remainder filled in from reference TRBV9 and TRBJ2-3): DSGVTQTPKHLITATGQRVTLRCSPRSGDLSVYWYQQSLDQGLQFLIQYYNGEERAKGNILERFSAQQFPDLHSELNLSSLELGDSALYFCASGAWTDPRDTQYFGPGTRLTVL.